This is a list of T cell receptor beta chains from one sample in a study of blood T cell repertoires in COVID-19. Repertoires were generated with immunoSEQ multiplex PCR, while TCRdb's copy carries only in-frame clones and drops some. The sample contains around 180,000 clones, approximately 85% of which appear only once. The specimen was peripheral blood. The receptors shown here come from a human donor with active or convalescent COVID-19. The donor label of this sample is uncertain. Each CDR3 is given with its conserved first and last residue. A D gene is named only where the DNA matches it firmly. The size of a clone is reported for some rows only, either as once, few or many, or as a class for expanded clones.

d_gene,abundance,j_gene,len,v_gene,CDR3nt,CDR3aa
TRBD2,.,TRBJ2-1,17,TRBV9,TGTGCCAGCAGCGTATCCACTAGCGGGAGGGACCACAATGAGCAGTTCTTC,CASSVSTSGRDHNEQFF
TRBD1,.,TRBJ2-7,14,TRBV19,TGTGCCAGTAGCCGGACAGGGGGCTACGACGAGCAGTACTTC,CASSRTGGYDEQYF
TRBD2,few,TRBJ2-5,15,TRBV25-1,TGTGCCAGCATTAGGACTAGCGGGATCCAAGAGACCCAGTACTTC,CASIRTSGIQETQYF
TRBD2,once,TRBJ2-5,15,TRBV7-2,TGTGCCAGCAGCTTAGCAGCGGGGGGTATGGAGACCCAGTACTTC,CASSLAAGGMETQYF
TRBD1,.,TRBJ1-2,14,TRBV28,TGTGCCAGCAGTTCCGGGACAGGGGACTATGGCTACACCTTC,CASSSGTGDYGYTF
.,.,TRBJ2-5,13,TRBV7-2,TGTGCCAGCAGCTTGAGGGTAGAGGAGACCCAGTACTTC,CASSLRVEETQYF
.,.,TRBJ2-5,16,TRBV4-1,TGCGCCAGCAGCCAAGGAGTCGCGGGGGCAGGGGAGACCCAGTACTTC,CASSQGVAGAGETQYF
TRBD1,.,TRBJ1-2,16,TRBV6-5,TGTGCCAGCAGTTACCCGGGACAGTACCCTACTTATGGCTACACCTTC,CASSYPGQYPTYGYTF
.,.,TRBJ2-3,14,TRBV19,TGTGCCAGTAGTATAGACTATCTCTCAGATACGCAGTATTTT,CASSIDYLSDTQYF
TRBD1,.,TRBJ2-1,17,TRBV5-1,TGCGCCAGCAGCTTACCGTTCCGGGACAGGGGGCGGCATGAGCAGTTCTTC,CASSLPFRDRGRHEQFF
TRBD2,.,TRBJ2-3,13,TRBV30,TGTGCCTGGAGTGAGGGCGGGAGGCGAACGCAGTATTTT,CAWSEGGRRTQYF
TRBD2,.,TRBJ2-3,19,TRBV12-5,TGTGCTAGTGGTTTGACAAGGGGACTAGCGGGGGGGCACACAGATACGCAGTATTTT,CASGLTRGLAGGHTDTQYF
TRBD1,.,TRBJ1-5,14,TRBV30,TGTGCCTGGAGTACCGGGACAGGGATTCAGCCCCAGCATTTT,CAWSTGTGIQPQHF
TRBD1,once,TRBJ2-7,14,TRBV2,TGTGCCAGCACTTCCGGGACAGAGACCTACGAGCAGTACTTC,CASTSGTETYEQYF
.,.,TRBJ2-3,15,TRBV24-1,TGTGCCACCAGTGACCAAACAGAAAGCACAGATACGCAGTATTTT,CATSDQTESTDTQYF